The T cell receptor beta chain described here comes from a study of human T cells and chemical hapten exposure. Study-level findings and limits: Since the donors had alopecia, their immune response may not be the same as that of healthy people. TCRs exceeding a frequency of 1 in 1000 stayed unchanged under DPC sensitization.

This sample's time point: patch test 3, about 24 weeks after DPC sensitization. The treatment is: therapeutic diphenylcyclopropenone sensitization with weekly scalp DPC. This clonotype has more than one count but fewer than ten. Its target is not known. The CDR3 length is 14 residues. Germline CDR1 reads MNHEY; CDR2 reads SVGAGI. V dropped 5 bases and J dropped 3; count of bases not matched to a gene: 6. What the library attached to individual cDNA molecules were unique molecular identifiers. TCRdb reprocessed the RACE reads with MiXCR, giving one entry per CDR3 protein. The data show 95,000 to 150,000 distinct CDR3 sequences, with approximately 10% seen just once and over 2% held by the top ten.

The source of this sequence is a woman aged 45 to 65 with alopecia areata. Some clones in this sample may be carry-over from other donors' samples. The V gene is TRBV6-5, the J gene TRBJ2-7; TRBD2 matches at 8 bases. This sample comprised whole blood, obtained in connection with sensitization to the hapten diphenylcyclopropenone (DPC). CDR3 bases: TGTGCCAGCAGTCTTAGCGGGATGATCTACGAGCAGTACTTC. Protein: CASSLSGMIYEQYF.